Below, 22 T cell receptor beta chains from the same sample are listed, as sequenced in a study of Ad26.COV2.S vaccination and SARS-CoV-2 variants. Stated treatment: about 20 received Ad26.COV2.S at low or high dose, single or two shots; several received placebo; per-sample allocation not given. Following the first vaccine or placebo injection, samples were taken on day 63. The assay was immunoSEQ multiplex PCR, and TCRdb's table has in-frame clones only and misses some. The profile covers 300,000 to 400,000 clones, with approximately 90% appearing a single time and under 6% taken by the ten largest. Sample: peripheral blood, taken in a trial of Ad26.COV2.S vaccine versus placebo. The receptor set was obtained from a person aged 18 to 59 who received the Ad26.COV2.S COVID-19 vaccine or a placebo.

This clone was found once. The chain joins TRBV5-5 to TRBJ2-1, with TRBD1 matching over 7 bases. The V and J ends lost 2 bases and 7 bases, in that order; junction bases with no gene match: 9. The CDR3 has 15 residues. Germline V gene sequence: CDR1 SGHKS, CDR2 YYEKEE (reference sequence). CDR3 sequence: CASSFRQGGLNEQFF. The CDR3 DNA follows: TGTGCCAGCAGCTTCAGACAGGGCGGCCTTAATGAGCAGTTCTTC. The variable domain in full, completed from reference TRBV5-5 and TRBJ2-1, reads DAGVTQSPTHLIKTRGQQVTLRCSPISGHKSVSWYQQVLGQGPQFIFQYYEKEERGRGNFPDRFSARQFPNYSSELNVNALLLGDSALYLCASSFRQGGLNEQFFGPGTRLTVL.

The rearrangement uses TRBV19 and TRBJ1-5; no firm D call. The CDR3 has 15 residues. CDR1 is LNHDA and CDR2 is SQIVND in the germline V gene (reference sequence). V shed 5 bases and J shed 2 bases, with 13 bases lying between them. CDR3 residues: CASSPSGQGNQPQHF. For the CDR3, the DNA is TGTGCCAGTAGTCCGTCCGGGCAGGGCAATCAGCCCCAGCATTTT.

The chain carries TRBV6-1 and TRBJ1-3; no reliable D call. The germline V and J ends were trimmed by 4 bases and 0 bases, with 13 bases remaining between them. CDR3 length: 16 residues. CDR1 MNHNS and CDR2 SASEGT come from the germline V gene. CDR3 region: CASSVGGSYSGNTIYF. CDR3 nucleotide sequence: TGTGCCAGCAGTGTTGGCGGTTCTTACTCTGGAAACACCATATATTTT.

This chain links TRBV7-2 with TRBJ2-2; TRBD2 agrees at 16 bases. The CDR3 is 18 residues long. The germline V gene has CDR1 SGHTA and CDR2 FQGNSA. Germline trimming cut 5 bases from V and 4 bases from J; bases unmatched to any gene: 7. CDR3 DNA: TGTGCCAGCAGCAGAGGGACTAGCGGGGGGGCCGCCACCGGGGAGCTGTTTTTT. It codes for CASSRGTSGGAATGELFF.

The genes are TRBV18 and TRBJ2-5; D call uncertain. This CDR3 contains 15 residues. V was clipped by 2 bases and J by 0 bases, with 10 bases between them. The V gene's germline CDR1 is KGHSH and CDR2 LQKENI. The CDR3 DNA is TGTGCCAGCTCACCAGGGCAGGCCTACCAAGAGACCCAGTACTTC. It is translated as CASSPGQAYQETQYF. Variable domain in full (rest from reference TRBV18 and TRBJ2-5): NAGVMQNPRHLVRRRGQEARLRCSPMKGHSHVYWYRQLPEEGLKFMVYLQKENIIDESGMPKERFSAEFPKEGPSILRIQQVVRGDSAAYFCASSPGQAYQETQYFGPGTRLLVL.

This clone is a singleton in its sample. The chain couples TRBV4-1 to TRBJ2-7, with 11 bases that match TRBD1. Germline-derived CDR1 and CDR2 are MGHRA and YSYEKL. V trimming: 4 bases; J trimming: 2 bases; junction bases outside the gene matches: 4. The length of the CDR3 is 15 residues. CDR3 nucleotide sequence: TGCGCCAGCAGCCCGGAGGGACAGGGGGCCTACGAGCAGTACTTC. Its protein product is CASSPEGQGAYEQYF.

This clone was recorded a few times. This chain links TRBV12-3 or TRBV12-4 with TRBJ1-4, with D hard to call. Deletions cut 4 bases from V and 5 bases from J, with 8 bases between. The CDR3 totals 13 residues. DNA of the CDR3: TGTGCCAGCAGTTCCCAACTGAATGAAAAACTGTTTTTT. As protein: CASSSQLNEKLFF.

V is TRBV7-9 and J is TRBJ1-1; 7 bases map to TRBD1. V lost 6 bases to trimming and J lost 7 bases; unmatched junction nucleotides: 8. The CDR3 contains 13 residues. The germline gives CDR1 SEHNR, CDR2 FQNEAQ (reference sequence). This CDR3 is CASRPTGIGEAFF. The CDR3 region has the DNA TGTGCCAGCAGGCCGACAGGGATCGGTGAAGCTTTCTTT. Variable domain in full (rest from reference TRBV7-9 and TRBJ1-1): DTGVSQNPRHKITKRGQNVTFRCDPISEHNRLYWYRQTLGQGPEFLTYFQNEAQLEKSRLLSDRFSAERPKGSFSTLEIQRTEQGDSAMYLCASRPTGIGEAFFGQGTRLTVV.

This clone was counted once. The chain links TRBV28 to TRBJ2-1; D tentatively fits TRBD1 or TRBD2 (5 bases each). V shed 5 bases and J shed 0 bases, with 8 bases lying between them. In germline, CDR1 is MDHEN, CDR2 SYDVKM. The CDR3 has 14 residues. This CDR3 is CASSLGDSYNEQFF. The CDR3, as DNA: TGTGCCAGCAGTCTGGGGGACTCCTACAATGAGCAGTTCTTC.

The gene calls are TRBV5-1 and TRBJ2-2; D gene uncertain. Germline V gene lookup returns CDR1 SGHRS and CDR2 YFSETQ. The CDR3 covers 13 residues. The ends were cut back, 6 bases at V and 4 bases at J, with 10 bases in the middle. The CDR3 region has the DNA TGCGCCAGCACCTCCAAGGCCACCGGGGAGCTGTTTTTT. As protein: CASTSKATGELFF. The entire variable domain, with the rest obtained from reference TRBV5-1 and TRBJ2-2, is as follows: KAGVTQTPRYLIKTRGQQVTLSCSPISGHRSVSWYQQTPGQGLQFLFEYFSETQRNKGNFPGRFSGRQFSNSRSEMNVSTLELGDSALYLCASTSKATGELFFGEGSRLTVL.

The V call is TRBV18, the J call TRBJ1-3; D is unresolved. Per the germline V gene, CDR1 is KGHSH and CDR2 is LQKENI. Trimming cost V 0 bases and J 2 bases, with 11 bases left between them. The CDR3 has 16 residues. The CDR3: CASSPPNREAGNTIYF. The CDR3 DNA is TGTGCCAGCTCACCACCGAATCGCGAGGCTGGAAACACCATATATTTT.

The rearrangement uses TRBV18 and TRBJ1-4, with TRBD1 as a possible D gene (5 bases). The CDR3 spans 15 residues. CDR1 and CDR2 from the germline V gene are KGHSH and LQKENI. The ends were cut back, 9 bases at V and 1 base at J, with 15 bases in the middle. The CDR3 nucleotides read TGTGCCAGTAGGCCCGGAGGGGTAACTAATGAAAAACTGTTTTTT. Translating it yields CASRPGGVTNEKLFF.

The V and J genes are TRBV25-1 and TRBJ1-1; no definite D call. CDR1 and CDR2 (germline): MGHDK, SYGVNS. The V gene lost 5 bases and the J gene lost 0 bases, with 10 bases spanning the gap. CDR3 length equals 14 residues. CDR3 in amino acids: CASSPRWMNTEAFF. The CDR3 nucleotides read TGTGCCAGCAGTCCTAGGTGGATGAACACTGAAGCTTTCTTT.

The chain uses TRBV7-8 and TRBJ2-3; the match to TRBD2 covers 8 bases. In germline, CDR1 is SGHVS, CDR2 FQNEAQ. V shed 4 bases and J 7 bases; nucleotides not matched to a gene: 7. This CDR3 has 14 residues. The CDR3 sequence: CASSSSGSGYTQYF. The CDR3 DNA is TGTGCCAGCAGCTCCAGCGGGAGCGGCTATACGCAGTATTTT.

This chain links TRBV27 with TRBJ2-7, with D tentatively TRBD1 (6 bases). Germline V gives CDR1 MNHEY, CDR2 SMNVEV (reference sequence). V shed 6 bases and J shed 3 bases, with 21 bases lying between them. CDR3 length: 16 residues. CDR3: CASRDMTGHTDYEQYF. The CDR3 DNA follows: TGTGCCAGCAGAGATATGACAGGACATACCGACTACGAGCAGTACTTC.

This clone has a handful of counts. This chain joins TRBV16 and TRBJ2-1; tentative D call: TRBD2 (5 bases). With 1 base removed from V and 7 bases from J, the gap between germline ends came to 17 bases. The V gene's germline CDR1 is KGHSY and CDR2 FQNENV. The CDR3 runs to 16 residues. CDR3 in amino acids: CASSQFQDLVVNEQFF. In DNA, the CDR3 is TGTGCCAGCAGCCAATTTCAGGACTTAGTGGTAAATGAGCAGTTCTTC.

The chain joins TRBV9 to TRBJ1-6, with D possibly matching TRBD1 (5 bases). The CDR3 is made up of 13 amino acids. The V gene's germline CDR1 is SGDLS and CDR2 YYNGEE. V was shortened by 7 bases and J by 5 bases, with 10 bases between the two germline ends. This chain's CDR3 is CASQGRNNSPLHF. CDR3 coding DNA: TGTGCCAGCCAGGGCAGGAATAATTCACCCCTCCACTTT.

This chain uses TRBV2 with TRBJ2-7; 9 bases are shared with TRBD1. The V and J ends lost 3 bases and 4 bases, in that order; junction bases with no gene match: 7. The length of the CDR3 is 15 residues. Looked up from germline, CDR1 is SNHLY and CDR2 is FYNNEI. The CDR3 region has the DNA TGTGCCAGCAGTGAGTTGACAGGGGGTGCGTACGAGCAGTACTTC. It is translated as CASSELTGGAYEQYF. The full variable domain, in which reference TRBV2 and TRBJ2-7 provide the parts outside the CDR3, is EPEVTQTPSHQVTQMGQEVILRCVPISNHLYFYWYRQILGQKVEFLVSFYNNEISEKSEIFDDQFSVERPDGSNFTLKIRSTKLEDSAMYFCASSELTGGAYEQYFGPGTRLTVT.

This chain joins TRBV5-4 and TRBJ1-5; D gene uncertain. Trimming took off 2 bases at V and 0 bases at J, with 3 bases between the two ends. The CDR3 is 13 amino acids. Germline-derived CDR1 and CDR2 are SGHNT and YYREEE (reference sequence). The CDR3 nucleotides are TGTGCCAGCAGCTTAGGTAGCAATCAGCCCCAGCATTTT. Amino acid sequence: CASSLGSNQPQHF.

The J gene is TRBJ2-7, the V gene TRBV14; D remains unclear. Between the trimmed V and J ends, which lost 0 bases and 6 bases, there was a span of 9 bases. The CDR3 sequence is 13 residues long. Germline values: CDR1 SGHDN, CDR2 FVKESK. The CDR3 nucleotides are TGTGCCAGCAGCCAAGACTACGGATTCGAGCAGTACTTC. Translation gives CASSQDYGFEQYF. Supplemented by reference TRBV14 and TRBJ2-7, the full variable domain reads EAGVTQFPSHSVIEKGQTVTLRCDPISGHDNLYWYRRVMGKEIKFLLHFVKESKQDESGMPNNRFLAERTGGTYSTLKVQPAELEDSGVYFCASSQDYGFEQYFGPGTRLTVT.

This rearrangement joins TRBV5-5 to TRBJ1-5; D call uncertain. The germline V gene has CDR1 SGHKS and CDR2 YYEKEE (reference sequence). The ends were cut back, 0 bases at V and 4 bases at J, with 2 bases in the middle. The CDR3 totals 12 residues. In DNA form, the CDR3 reads TGTGCCAGCAGCTTGGAGAATCAGCCCCAGCATTTT. This translates into CASSLENQPQHF.

The rearrangement links TRBV7-9 to TRBJ1-6; a possible D gene is TRBD1 (5 bases). The CDR3 is 16 amino acids. Germline loops: CDR1 SEHNR, CDR2 FQNEAQ (reference sequence). The ends were cut back, 1 base at V and 8 bases at J, with 15 bases in the middle. CDR3: CASSLGLSGTDSPLHF. In DNA form, the CDR3 reads TGTGCCAGCAGCTTAGGGTTATCGGGGACCGATTCACCCCTCCACTTT.